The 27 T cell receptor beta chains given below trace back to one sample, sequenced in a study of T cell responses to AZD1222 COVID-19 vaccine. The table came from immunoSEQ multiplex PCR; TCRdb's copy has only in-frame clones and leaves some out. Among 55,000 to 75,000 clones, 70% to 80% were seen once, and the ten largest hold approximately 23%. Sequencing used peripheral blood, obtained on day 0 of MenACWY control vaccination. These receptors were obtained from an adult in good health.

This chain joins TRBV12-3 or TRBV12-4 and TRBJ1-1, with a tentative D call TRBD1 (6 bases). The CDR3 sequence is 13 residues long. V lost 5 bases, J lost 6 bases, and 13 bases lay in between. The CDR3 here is CASSRRQAAEAFF. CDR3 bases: TGTGCCAGCAGTCGCCGACAGGCCGCTGAAGCTTTCTTT.

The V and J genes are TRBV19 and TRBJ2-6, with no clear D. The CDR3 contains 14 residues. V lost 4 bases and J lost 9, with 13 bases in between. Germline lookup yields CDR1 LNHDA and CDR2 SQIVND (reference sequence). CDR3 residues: CASSKGRAGNVLTF. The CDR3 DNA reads TGTGCCAGTAGTAAGGGTCGTGCTGGCAACGTCCTGACTTTC. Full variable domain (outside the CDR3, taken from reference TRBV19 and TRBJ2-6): DGGITQSPKYLFRKEGQNVTLSCEQNLNHDAMYWYRQDPGQGLRLIYYSQIVNDFQKGDIAEGYSVSREKKESFPLTVTSAQKNPTAFYLCASSKGRAGNVLTFGAGSRLTVL.

The CDR3, as DNA: TGTGCCATCAGCCGGGGCGGGACCAATTCACCCCTCCACTTT. Translated, it gives CAISRGGTNSPLHF. The chain is built from TRBV10-3 and TRBJ1-6, with D perhaps TRBD1 (5 bases). The germline V gene encodes CDR1 ENHRY and CDR2 SYGVKD. V was cut by 6 bases and J by 7 bases, with 13 bases left in between. There are 14 residues in the CDR3.

This CDR3 reads CASSLAGQVMDEQYF. CDR3 in DNA: TGCGCCAGCAGCTTAGCGGGACAGGTAATGGACGAGCAGTACTTC. The rearrangement joins TRBV5-1 to TRBJ2-7; weak D call: TRBD1 (8 bases). V lost 2 bases and J lost 5, with 17 bases in between. Germline CDR1 reads SGHRS; CDR2 reads YFSETQ. This CDR3 is built from 15 residues.

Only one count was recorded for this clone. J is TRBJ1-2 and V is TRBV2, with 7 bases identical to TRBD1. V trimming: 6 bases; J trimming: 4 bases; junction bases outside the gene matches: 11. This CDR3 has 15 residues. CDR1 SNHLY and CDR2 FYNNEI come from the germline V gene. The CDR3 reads CASRENRGQVYGYTF. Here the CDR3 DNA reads TGTGCCAGCAGGGAAAACAGGGGCCAAGTCTATGGCTACACCTTC.

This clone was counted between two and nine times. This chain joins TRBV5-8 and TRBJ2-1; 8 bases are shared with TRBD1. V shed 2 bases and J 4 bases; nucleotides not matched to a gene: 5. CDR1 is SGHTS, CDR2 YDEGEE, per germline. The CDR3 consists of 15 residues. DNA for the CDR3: TGTGCCAGCAGCTTTGGGCAGGGGGCGTACAATGAGCAGTTCTTC. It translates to CASSFGQGAYNEQFF.

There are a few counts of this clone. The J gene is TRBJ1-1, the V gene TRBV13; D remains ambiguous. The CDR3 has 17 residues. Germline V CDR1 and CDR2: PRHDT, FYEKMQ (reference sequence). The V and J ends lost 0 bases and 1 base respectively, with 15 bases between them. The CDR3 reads CASSLGLPWAQNTEAFF. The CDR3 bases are TGTGCCAGCAGCTTAGGCCTGCCGTGGGCCCAGAACACTGAAGCTTTCTTT. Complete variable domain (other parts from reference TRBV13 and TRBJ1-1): AAGVIQSPRHLIKEKRETATLKCYPIPRHDTVYWYQQGPGQDPQFLISFYEKMQSDKGSIPDRFSAQQFSDYHSELNMSSLELGDSALYFCASSLGLPWAQNTEAFFGQGTRLTVV.

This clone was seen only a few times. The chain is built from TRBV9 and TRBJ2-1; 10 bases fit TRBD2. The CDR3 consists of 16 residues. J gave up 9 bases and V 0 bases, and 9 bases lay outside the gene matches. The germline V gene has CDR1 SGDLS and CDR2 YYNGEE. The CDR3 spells CASSVGSGRAHSEQFF. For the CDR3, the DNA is TGTGCCAGCAGCGTAGGGAGCGGGAGGGCCCATAGTGAGCAGTTCTTC. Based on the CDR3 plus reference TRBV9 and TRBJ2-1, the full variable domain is DSGVTQTPKHLITATGQRVTLRCSPRSGDLSVYWYQQSLDQGLQFLIQYYNGEERAKGNILERFSAQQFPDLHSELNLSSLELGDSALYFCASSVGSGRAHSEQFFGPGTRLTVL.

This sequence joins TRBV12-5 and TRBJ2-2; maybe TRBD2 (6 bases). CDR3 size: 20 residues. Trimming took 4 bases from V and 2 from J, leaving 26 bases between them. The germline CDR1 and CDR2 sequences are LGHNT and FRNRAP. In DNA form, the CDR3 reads TGTGCTAGTGGTTGGGGACCAGGGAGGAGGATAAGGGTAAACACCGGGGAGCTGTTTTTT. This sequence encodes CASGWGPGRRIRVNTGELFF.

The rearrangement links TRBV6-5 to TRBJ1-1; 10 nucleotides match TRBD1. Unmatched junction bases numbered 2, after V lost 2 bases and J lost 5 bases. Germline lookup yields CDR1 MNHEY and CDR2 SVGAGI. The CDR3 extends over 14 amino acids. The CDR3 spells CASSYGTGVTEAFF. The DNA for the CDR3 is TGTGCCAGCAGTTACGGGACAGGGGTGACTGAAGCTTTCTTT.

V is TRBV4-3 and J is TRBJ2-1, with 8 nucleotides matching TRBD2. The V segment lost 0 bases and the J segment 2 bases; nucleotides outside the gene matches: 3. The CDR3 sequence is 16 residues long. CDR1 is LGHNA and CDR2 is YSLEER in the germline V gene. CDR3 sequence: CASSQEAGGAYNEQFF. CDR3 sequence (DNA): TGCGCCAGCAGCCAAGAGGCGGGGGGCGCCTACAATGAGCAGTTCTTC.

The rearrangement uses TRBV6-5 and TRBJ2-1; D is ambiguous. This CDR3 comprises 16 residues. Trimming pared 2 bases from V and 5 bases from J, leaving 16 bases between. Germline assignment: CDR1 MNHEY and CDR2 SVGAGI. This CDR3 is CASSYSHGGWNNEQFF. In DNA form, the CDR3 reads TGTGCCAGCAGTTACAGTCACGGCGGCTGGAACAATGAGCAGTTCTTC.

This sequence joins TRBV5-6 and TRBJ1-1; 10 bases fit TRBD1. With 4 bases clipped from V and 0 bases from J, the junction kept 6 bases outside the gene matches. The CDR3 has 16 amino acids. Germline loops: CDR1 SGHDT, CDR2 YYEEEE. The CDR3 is CASSLDRGQVNTEAFF. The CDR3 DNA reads TGTGCCAGCAGCCTTGACAGGGGGCAGGTGAACACTGAAGCTTTCTTT.

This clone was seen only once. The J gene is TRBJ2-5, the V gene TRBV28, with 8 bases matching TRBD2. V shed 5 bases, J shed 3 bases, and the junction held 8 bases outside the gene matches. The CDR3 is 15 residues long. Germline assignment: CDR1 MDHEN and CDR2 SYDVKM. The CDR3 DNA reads TGTGCCAGCAGTGAACGTAGCGGGGCCAAAGAGACCCAGTACTTC. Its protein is CASSERSGAKETQYF.

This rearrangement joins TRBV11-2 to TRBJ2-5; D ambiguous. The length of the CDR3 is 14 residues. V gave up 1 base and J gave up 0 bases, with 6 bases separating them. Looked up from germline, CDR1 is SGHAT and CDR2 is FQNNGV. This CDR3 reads CASSLAPYQETQYF. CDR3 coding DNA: TGTGCCAGCAGCTTAGCACCGTACCAAGAGACCCAGTACTTC.

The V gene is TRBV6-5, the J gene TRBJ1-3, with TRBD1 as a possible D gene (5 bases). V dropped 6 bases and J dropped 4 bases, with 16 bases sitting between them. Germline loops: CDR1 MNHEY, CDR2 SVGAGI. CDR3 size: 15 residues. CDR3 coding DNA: TGTGCCAGCAGCCCCCTGGGGGGATCAGGAAACACCATATATTTT. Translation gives CASSPLGGSGNTIYF.

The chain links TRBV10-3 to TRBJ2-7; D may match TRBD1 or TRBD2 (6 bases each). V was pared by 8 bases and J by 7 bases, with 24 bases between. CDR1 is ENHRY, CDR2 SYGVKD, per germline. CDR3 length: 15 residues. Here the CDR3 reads CAIRGTQQGEGEQYF. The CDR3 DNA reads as TGTGCCATCCGGGGGACCCAACAGGGCGAGGGAGAGCAGTACTTC.

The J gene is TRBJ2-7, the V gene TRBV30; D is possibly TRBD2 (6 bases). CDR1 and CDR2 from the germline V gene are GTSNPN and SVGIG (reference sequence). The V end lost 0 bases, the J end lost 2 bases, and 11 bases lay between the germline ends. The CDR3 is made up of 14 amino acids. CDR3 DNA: TGTGCCTGGAGTGTGGGCGGGATAACCTACGAGCAGTACTTC. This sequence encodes CAWSVGGITYEQYF.

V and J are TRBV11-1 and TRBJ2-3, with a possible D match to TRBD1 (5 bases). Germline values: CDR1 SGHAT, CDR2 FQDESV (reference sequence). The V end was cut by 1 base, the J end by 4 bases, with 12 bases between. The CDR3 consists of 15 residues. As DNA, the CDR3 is TGTGCCAGCAGCTTAGGAGACAGTTCGGCAGATACGCAGTATTTT. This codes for CASSLGDSSADTQYF.

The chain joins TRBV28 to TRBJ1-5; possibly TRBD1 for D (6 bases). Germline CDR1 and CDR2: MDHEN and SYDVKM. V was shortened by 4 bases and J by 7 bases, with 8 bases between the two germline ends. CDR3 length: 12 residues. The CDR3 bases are TGTGCCAGCAGTTCAGGGGTACAGCCCCAGCATTTT. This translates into CASSSGVQPQHF.

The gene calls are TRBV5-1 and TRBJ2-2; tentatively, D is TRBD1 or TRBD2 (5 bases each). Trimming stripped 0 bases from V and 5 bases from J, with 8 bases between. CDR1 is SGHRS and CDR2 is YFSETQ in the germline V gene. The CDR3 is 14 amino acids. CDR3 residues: CASSLVGETGELFF. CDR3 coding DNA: TGCGCCAGCAGCTTGGTGGGGGAAACCGGGGAGCTGTTTTTT.

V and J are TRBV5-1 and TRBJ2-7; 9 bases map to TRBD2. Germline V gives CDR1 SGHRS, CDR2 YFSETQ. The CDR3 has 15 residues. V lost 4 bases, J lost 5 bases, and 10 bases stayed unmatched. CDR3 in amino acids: CASSLLGLANNEQYF. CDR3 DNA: TGCGCCAGCAGCCTCCTGGGACTAGCAAATAACGAGCAGTACTTC.

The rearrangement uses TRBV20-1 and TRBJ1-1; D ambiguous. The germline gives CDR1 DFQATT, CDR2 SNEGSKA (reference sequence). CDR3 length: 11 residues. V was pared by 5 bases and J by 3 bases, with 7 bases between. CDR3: CSAQHHTEAFF. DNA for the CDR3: TGCAGTGCTCAACATCACACTGAAGCTTTCTTT.

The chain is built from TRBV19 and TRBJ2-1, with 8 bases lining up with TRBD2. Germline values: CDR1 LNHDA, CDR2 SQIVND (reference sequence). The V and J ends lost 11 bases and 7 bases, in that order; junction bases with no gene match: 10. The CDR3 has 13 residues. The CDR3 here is CARPGGPCNEQFF. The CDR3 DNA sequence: TGTGCCCGTCCGGGAGGGCCTTGTAATGAGCAGTTCTTC.

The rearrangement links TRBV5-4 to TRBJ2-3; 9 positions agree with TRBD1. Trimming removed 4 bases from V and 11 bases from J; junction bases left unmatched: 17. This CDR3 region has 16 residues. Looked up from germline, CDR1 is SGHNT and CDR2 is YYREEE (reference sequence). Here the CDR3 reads CASSLSTGGAAAMQYF. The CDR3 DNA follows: TGTGCCAGCAGCCTATCCACAGGGGGCGCGGCAGCGATGCAGTATTTT.

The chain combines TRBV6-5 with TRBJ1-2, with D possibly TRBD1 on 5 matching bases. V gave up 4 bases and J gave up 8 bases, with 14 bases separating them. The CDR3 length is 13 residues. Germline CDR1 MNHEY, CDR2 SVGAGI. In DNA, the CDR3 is TGTGCCAGCAGTTCGCAGGGTGTTGGCGGCTACACCTTC. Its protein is CASSSQGVGGYTF.

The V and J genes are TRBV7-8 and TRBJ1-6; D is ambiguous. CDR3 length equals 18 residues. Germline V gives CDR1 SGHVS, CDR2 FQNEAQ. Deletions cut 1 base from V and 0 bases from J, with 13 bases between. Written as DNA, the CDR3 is TGTGCCAGCAGCTTAGGCCGGACCGGGAGCTCCTATAATTCACCCCTCCACTTT. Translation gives CASSLGRTGSSYNSPLHF.